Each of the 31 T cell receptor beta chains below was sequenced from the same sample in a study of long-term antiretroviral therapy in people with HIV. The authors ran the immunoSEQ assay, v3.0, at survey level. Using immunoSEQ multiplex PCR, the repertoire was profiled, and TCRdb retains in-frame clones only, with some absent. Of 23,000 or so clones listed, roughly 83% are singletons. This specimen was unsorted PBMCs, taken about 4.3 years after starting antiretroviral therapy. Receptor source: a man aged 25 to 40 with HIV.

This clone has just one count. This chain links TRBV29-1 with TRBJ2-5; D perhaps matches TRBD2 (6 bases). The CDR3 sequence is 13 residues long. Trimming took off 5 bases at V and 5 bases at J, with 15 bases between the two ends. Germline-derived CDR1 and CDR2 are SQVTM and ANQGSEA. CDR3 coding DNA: TGCAGCGTTAAACGGGACTCGGGCGAGACCCAGTACTTC. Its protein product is CSVKRDSGETQYF.

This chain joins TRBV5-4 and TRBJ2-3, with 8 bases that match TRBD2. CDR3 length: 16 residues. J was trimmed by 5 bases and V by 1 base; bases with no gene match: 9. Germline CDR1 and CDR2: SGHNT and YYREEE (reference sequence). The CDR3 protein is CASSLKVSRGEDTQYF. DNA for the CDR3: TGTGCCAGCAGCTTGAAGGTTTCGCGGGGGGAAGATACGCAGTATTTT.

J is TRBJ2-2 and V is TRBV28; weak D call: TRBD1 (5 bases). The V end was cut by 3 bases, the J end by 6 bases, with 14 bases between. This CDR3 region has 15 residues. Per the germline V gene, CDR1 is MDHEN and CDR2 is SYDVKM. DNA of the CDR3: TGTGCCAGCAGTTTTAGGCAGGGAAAGGCCGGGGAGCTGTTTTTT. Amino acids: CASSFRQGKAGELFF.

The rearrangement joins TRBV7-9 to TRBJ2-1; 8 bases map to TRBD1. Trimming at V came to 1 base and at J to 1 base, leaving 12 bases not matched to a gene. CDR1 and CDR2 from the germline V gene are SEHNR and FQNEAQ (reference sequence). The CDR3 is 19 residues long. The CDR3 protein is CASSLVPSAWTGSYNEQFF. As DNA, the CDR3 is TGTGCCAGCAGCTTAGTGCCGTCCGCTTGGACAGGGTCCTACAATGAGCAGTTCTTC.

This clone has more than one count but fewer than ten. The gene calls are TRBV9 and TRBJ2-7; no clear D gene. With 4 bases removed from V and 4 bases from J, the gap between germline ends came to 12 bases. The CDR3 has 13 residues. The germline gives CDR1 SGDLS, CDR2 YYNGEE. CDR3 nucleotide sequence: TGTGCCAGCAGCTCCCCTGTGGGGTACGAGCAGTACTTC. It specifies CASSSPVGYEQYF. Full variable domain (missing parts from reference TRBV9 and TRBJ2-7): DSGVTQTPKHLITATGQRVTLRCSPRSGDLSVYWYQQSLDQGLQFLIQYYNGEERAKGNILERFSAQQFPDLHSELNLSSLELGDSALYFCASSSPVGYEQYFGPGTRLTVT.

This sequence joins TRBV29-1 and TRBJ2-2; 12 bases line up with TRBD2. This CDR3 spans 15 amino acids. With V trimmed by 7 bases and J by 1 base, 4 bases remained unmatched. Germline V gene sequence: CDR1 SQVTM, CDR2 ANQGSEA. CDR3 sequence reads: CSALGLAGNTGELFF. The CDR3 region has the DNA TGCAGCGCCCTGGGACTAGCGGGGAACACCGGGGAGCTGTTTTTT.

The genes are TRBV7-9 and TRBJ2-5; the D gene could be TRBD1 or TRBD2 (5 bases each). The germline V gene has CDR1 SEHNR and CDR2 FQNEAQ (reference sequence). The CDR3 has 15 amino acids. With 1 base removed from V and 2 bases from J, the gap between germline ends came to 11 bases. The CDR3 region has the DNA TGTGCCAGCAGCTTAGGTCTAGCAGGGCAAGAGACCCAGTACTTC. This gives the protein CASSLGLAGQETQYF. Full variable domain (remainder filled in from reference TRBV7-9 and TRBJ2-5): DTGVSQNPRHKITKRGQNVTFRCDPISEHNRLYWYRQTLGQGPEFLTYFQNEAQLEKSRLLSDRFSAERPKGSFSTLEIQRTEQGDSAMYLCASSLGLAGQETQYFGPGTRLLVL.

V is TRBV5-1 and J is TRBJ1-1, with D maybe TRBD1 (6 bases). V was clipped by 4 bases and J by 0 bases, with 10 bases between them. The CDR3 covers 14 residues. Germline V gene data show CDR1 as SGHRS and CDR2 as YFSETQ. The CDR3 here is CASSGGVVNTEAFF. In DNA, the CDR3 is TGCGCCAGCAGCGGGGGCGTAGTGAACACTGAAGCTTTCTTT.

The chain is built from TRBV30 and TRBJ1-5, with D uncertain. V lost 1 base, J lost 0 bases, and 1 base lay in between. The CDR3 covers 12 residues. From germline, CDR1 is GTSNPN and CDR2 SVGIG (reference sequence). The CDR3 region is CAWSGSNQPQHF. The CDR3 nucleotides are TGTGCCTGGAGTGGTAGCAATCAGCCCCAGCATTTT.

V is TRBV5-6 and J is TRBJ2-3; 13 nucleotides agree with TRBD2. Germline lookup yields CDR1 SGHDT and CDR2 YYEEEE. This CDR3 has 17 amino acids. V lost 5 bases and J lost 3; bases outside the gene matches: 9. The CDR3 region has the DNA TGTGCCAGCAGTTCTGGACTAGCGGGAGTAGGGACAGATACGCAGTATTTT. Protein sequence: CASSSGLAGVGTDTQYF.

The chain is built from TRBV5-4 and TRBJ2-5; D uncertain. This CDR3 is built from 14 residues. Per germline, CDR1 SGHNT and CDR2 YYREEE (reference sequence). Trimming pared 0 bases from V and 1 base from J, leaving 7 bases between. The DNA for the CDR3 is TGTGCCAGCAGCTTGGGGCAAGTCCAAGAGACCCAGTACTTC. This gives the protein CASSLGQVQETQYF.

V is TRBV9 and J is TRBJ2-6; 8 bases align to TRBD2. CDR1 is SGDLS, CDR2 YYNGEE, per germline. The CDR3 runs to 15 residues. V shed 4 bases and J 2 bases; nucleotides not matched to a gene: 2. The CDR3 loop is CASSFSGAGANVLTF. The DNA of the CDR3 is TGTGCCAGCAGCTTTAGCGGGGCTGGGGCCAACGTCCTGACTTTC.

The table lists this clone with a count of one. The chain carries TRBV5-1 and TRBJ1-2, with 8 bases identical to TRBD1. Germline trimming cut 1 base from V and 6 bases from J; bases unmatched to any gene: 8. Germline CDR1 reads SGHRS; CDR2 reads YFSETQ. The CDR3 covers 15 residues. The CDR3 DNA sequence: TGCGCCAGCAGCTTGCGGGCAGGGGGCAGGGATGGCTACACCTTC. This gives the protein CASSLRAGGRDGYTF.

The CDR3 region is CASSLSRYGTEAFF. CDR3 nucleotide sequence: TGTGCCAGCAGTCTGTCCCGGTACGGCACTGAAGCTTTCTTT. This rearrangement joins TRBV27 to TRBJ1-1, with unresolved D. The V end was cut by 5 bases, the J end by 4 bases, with 14 bases between. From germline, CDR1 is MNHEY and CDR2 SMNVEV (reference sequence). CDR3 size: 14 residues.

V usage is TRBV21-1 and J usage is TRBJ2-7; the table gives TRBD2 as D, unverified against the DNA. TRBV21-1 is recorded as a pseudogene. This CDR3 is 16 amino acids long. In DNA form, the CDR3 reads TGTGCCAGCAGCCTTGCGTGGGGGGGACGCTCCTACGAGCAGTACTTC. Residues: CASSLAWGGRSYEQYF.

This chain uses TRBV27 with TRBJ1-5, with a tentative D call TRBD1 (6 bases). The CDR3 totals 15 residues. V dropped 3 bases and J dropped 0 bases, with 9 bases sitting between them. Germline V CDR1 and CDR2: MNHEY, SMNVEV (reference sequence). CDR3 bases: TGTGCCAGCAGTTTGTGGGGGCATAGCAATCAGCCCCAGCATTTT. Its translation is CASSLWGHSNQPQHF.

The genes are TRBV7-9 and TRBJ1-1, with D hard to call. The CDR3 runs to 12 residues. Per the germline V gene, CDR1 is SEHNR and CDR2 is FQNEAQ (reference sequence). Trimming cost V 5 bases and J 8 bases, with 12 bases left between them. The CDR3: CASSQSPGEAFF. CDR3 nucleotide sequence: TGTGCCAGCAGCCAGAGTCCGGGGGAAGCTTTCTTT. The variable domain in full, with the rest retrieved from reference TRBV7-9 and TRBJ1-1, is DTGVSQNPRHKITKRGQNVTFRCDPISEHNRLYWYRQTLGQGPEFLTYFQNEAQLEKSRLLSDRFSAERPKGSFSTLEIQRTEQGDSAMYLCASSQSPGEAFFGQGTRLTVV.

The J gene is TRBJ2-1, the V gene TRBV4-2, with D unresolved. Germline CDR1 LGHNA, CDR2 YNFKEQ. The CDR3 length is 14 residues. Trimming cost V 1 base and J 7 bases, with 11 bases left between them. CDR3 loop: CASSQGGLGNEQFF. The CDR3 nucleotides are TGTGCCAGCAGCCAAGGGGGTCTAGGGAATGAGCAGTTCTTC.

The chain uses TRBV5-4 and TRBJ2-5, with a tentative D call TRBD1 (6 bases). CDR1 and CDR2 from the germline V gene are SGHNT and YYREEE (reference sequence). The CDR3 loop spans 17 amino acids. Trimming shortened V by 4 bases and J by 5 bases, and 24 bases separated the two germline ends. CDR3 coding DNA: TGTGCCAGCAGCCGGGGCGTGGGCAGGGGTGAGGGGGAGACCCAGTACTTC. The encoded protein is CASSRGVGRGEGETQYF.

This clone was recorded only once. CDR3 sequence: CSVAHREAGNTIYF. The CDR3 bases are TGCAGCGTTGCACACAGGGAGGCTGGAAACACCATATATTTT. The V gene is TRBV29-1, the J gene TRBJ1-3, with D possibly matching TRBD1 (6 bases). Germline-derived CDR1 and CDR2 are SQVTM and ANQGSEA. V was trimmed by 4 bases and J by 2 bases, leaving 12 bases between them. CDR3 length: 14 amino acids.

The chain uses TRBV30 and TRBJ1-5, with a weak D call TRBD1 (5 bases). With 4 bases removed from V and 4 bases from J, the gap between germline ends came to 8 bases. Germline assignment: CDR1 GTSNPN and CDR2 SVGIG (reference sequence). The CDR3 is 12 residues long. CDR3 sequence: CAWKGSNQPQHF. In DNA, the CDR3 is TGTGCCTGGAAGGGGTCAAATCAGCCCCAGCATTTT. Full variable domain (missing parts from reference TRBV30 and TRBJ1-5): SQTIHQWPATLVQPVGSPLSLECTVEGTSNPNLYWYRQAAGRGLQLLFYSVGIGQISSEVPQNLSASRPQDRQFILSSKKLLLSDSGFYLCAWKGSNQPQHFGDGTRLSIL.

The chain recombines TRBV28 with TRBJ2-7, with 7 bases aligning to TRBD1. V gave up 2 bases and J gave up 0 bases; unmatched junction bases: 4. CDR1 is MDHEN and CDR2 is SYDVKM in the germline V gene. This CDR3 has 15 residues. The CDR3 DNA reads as TGTGCCAGCAGTTTACGATGGGACAGCTCCTACGAGCAGTACTTC. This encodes CASSLRWDSSYEQYF.

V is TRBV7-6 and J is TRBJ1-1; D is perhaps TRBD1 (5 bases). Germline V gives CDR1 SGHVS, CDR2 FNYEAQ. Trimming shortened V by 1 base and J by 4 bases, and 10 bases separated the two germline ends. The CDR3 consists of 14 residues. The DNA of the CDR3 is TGTGCCAGCAGCTTAGGGGGGAAAGGCACTGAAGCTTTCTTT. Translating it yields CASSLGGKGTEAFF.

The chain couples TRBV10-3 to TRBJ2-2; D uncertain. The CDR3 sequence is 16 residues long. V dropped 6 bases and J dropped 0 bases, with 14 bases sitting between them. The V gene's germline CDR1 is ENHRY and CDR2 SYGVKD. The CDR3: CAISVGASTNTGELFF. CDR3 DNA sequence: TGTGCCATCAGCGTCGGAGCCAGCACGAACACCGGGGAGCTGTTTTTT.

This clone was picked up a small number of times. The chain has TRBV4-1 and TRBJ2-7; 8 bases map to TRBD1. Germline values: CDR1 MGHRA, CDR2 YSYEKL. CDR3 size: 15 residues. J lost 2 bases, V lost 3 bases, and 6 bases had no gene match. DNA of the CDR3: TGCGCCAGCAGCCACACCGGGACAGGTACCTACGAGCAGTACTTC. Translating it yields CASSHTGTGTYEQYF.

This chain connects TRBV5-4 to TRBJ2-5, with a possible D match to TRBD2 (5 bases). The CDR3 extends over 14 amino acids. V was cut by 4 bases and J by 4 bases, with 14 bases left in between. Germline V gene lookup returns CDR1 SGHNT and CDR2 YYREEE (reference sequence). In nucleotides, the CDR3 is TGTGCCAGCAGCGTTGACCAAGGAGGAGAGACCCAGTACTTC. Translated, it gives CASSVDQGGETQYF.

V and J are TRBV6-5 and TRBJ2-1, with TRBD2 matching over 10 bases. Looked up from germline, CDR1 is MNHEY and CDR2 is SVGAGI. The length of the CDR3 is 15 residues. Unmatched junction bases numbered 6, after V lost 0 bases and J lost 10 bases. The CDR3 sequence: CASSYSIQREGEQFF. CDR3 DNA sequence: TGTGCCAGCAGTTACTCGATCCAGCGGGAGGGCGAGCAGTTCTTC.

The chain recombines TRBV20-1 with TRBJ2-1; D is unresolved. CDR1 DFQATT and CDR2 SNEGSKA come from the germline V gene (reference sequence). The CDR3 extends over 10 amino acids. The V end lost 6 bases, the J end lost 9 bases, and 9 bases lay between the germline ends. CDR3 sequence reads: CSARAGEQFF. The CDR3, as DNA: TGCAGTGCACGCGCCGGTGAGCAGTTCTTC.

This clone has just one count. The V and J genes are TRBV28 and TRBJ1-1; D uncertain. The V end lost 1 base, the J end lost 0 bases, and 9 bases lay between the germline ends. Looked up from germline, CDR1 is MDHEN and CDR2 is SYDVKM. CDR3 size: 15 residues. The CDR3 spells CASSLLVDMNTEAFF. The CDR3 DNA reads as TGTGCCAGCAGTTTATTAGTTGACATGAACACTGAAGCTTTCTTT.

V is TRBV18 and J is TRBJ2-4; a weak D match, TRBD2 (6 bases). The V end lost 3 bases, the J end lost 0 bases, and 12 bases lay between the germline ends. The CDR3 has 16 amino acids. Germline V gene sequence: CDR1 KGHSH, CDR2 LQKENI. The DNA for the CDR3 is TGTGCCAGCTCACCTGGGGTAGCGGTAGCCAAAAACATTCAGTACTTC. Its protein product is CASSPGVAVAKNIQYF.

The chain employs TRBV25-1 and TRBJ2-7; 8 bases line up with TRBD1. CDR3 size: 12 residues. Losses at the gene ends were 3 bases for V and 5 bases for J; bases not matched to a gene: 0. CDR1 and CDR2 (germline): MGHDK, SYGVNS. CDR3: CASSDRGHEQYF. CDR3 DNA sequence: TGTGCCAGCAGTGACAGGGGGCACGAGCAGTACTTC.